This record looks at one T cell receptor (beta chain) sequence and its context. Its antigen is as yet unknown. These data are taken from a study of T cells in Graves' hyperthyroidism and ophthalmopathy. Study-wide results and caveats: Expanded thyroid clonotypes (above 0.001) were mostly also found in blood.

CDR1 MNHEY and CDR2 SVGAGI come from the germline V gene. This CDR3 spans 16 amino acids. Trimming shortened V by 2 bases and J by 2 bases, and 15 bases separated the two germline ends. RNA transcripts gave rise to amplified TCR beta CDR3 regions. TCR CDR3 underwent first-round RT-PCR with the HTBI primer set. TCRdb itself ran the multiplex PCR reads through MiXCR, one entry per CDR3 protein. The table has about 270,000 distinct CDR3 sequences, approximately 23% seen once; the top ten hold roughly 40%. Sequencing was performed on blood. The V and J genes are TRBV6-5 and TRBJ1-2; D is possibly TRBD1 (6 bases). The clonotype originates from a woman aged 40 to 49 with Graves' ophthalmopathy. Written as DNA, the CDR3 is TGTGCCAGCAGTTACGCGGCAGGACAGTCGAACTATGGCTACACCTTC. Translated: CASSYAAGQSNYGYTF.